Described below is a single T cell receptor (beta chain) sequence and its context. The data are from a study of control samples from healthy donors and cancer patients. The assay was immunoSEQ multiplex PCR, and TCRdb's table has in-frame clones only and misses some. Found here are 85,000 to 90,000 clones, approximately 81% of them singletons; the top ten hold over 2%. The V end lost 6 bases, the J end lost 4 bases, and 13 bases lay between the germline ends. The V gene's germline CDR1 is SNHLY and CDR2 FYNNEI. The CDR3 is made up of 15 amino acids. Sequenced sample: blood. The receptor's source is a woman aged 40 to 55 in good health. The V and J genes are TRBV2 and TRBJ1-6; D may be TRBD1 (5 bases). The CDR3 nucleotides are TGTGCCAGCAGAACTCAGGGCACTTATAATTCACCCCTCCACTTT. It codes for CASRTQGTYNSPLHF. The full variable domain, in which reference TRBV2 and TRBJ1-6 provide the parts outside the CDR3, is EPEVTQTPSHQVTQMGQEVILRCVPISNHLYFYWYRQILGQKVEFLVSFYNNEISEKSEIFDDQFSVERPDGSNFTLKIRSTKLEDSAMYFCASRTQGTYNSPLHFGNGTRLTVT.